The present T cell receptor beta chain was sequenced within a study of shared clonotypes between healthy human individuals. Study-wide results and caveats: When compared with the clonotypes that were shared by all four sorted-subset donors, the non-shared clonotypes turned out to have lower generation probabilities. Across subsets, estimated richness was generally greater for naive than for memory populations.

Remarks on this clone: The antigen is unknown.

Looked up from germline, CDR1 is SGDLS and CDR2 is YYNGEE. Trimming cost V 4 bases and J 2 bases, with 12 bases left between them. The CDR3 loop spans 15 amino acids. Several immunoSEQ plates held equal portions of the genomic DNA taken from each subset. Under the authors' procedure: Filtering differed because ImmunoSEQ produced junction-only sequences that carried no quality scores. Using immunoSEQ multiplex PCR, the repertoire was profiled, and TCRdb retains in-frame clones only, with some absent. That table supplies the V and J calls and clone size; D and trimming were determined from the DNA. This sample has roughly 1,500,000 clones; 98% occur once, and the top ten carry approximately 0.45%.

The receptor was derived from a young man in good health. V and J are TRBV9 and TRBJ2-2; tentative D call: TRBD1 (5 bases). The material sequenced was naive CD4+ T cells sorted from blood. Sample subset: CD45RA+ positively selected. The chain's CDR3 is CASSPAGSNTGELFF. As DNA, the CDR3 is TGTGCCAGCAGCCCGGCAGGGTCAAACACCGGGGAGCTGTTTTTT.